Shown below are 22 T cell receptor beta chains from a single sample sequenced in a study of cytomegalovirus exposure and HLA in healthy donors. Primers: 60 Vbeta forward and 13 Jbeta reverse. Here immunoSEQ multiplex PCR was the method, and the copy in TCRdb shows in-frame clones only, minus some. The sample shows over 50,000 clones, around 75% of them seen only once. The source material was PBMCs. The receptors here all came from a man between 50 and 59 years old in good health and CMV-seropositive.

This rearrangement joins TRBV28 to TRBJ1-1, with 8 bases matching TRBD1. The CDR3 runs 15 residues. V shed 8 bases and J 3 bases; nucleotides not matched to a gene: 11. Germline loops: CDR1 MDHEN, CDR2 SYDVKM. CDR3 coding DNA: TGTGCCAGCGGGGACAGGTCCTCGGGGGACACTGAAGCTTTCTTT. This gives the protein CASGDRSSGDTEAFF. The entire variable domain, with the rest obtained from reference TRBV28 and TRBJ1-1, is as follows: DVKVTQSSRYLVKRTGEKVFLECVQDMDHENMFWYRQDPGLGLRLIYFSYDVKMKEKGDIPEGYSVSREKKERFSLILESASTNQTSMYLCASGDRSSGDTEAFFGQGTRLTVV.

The genes are TRBV4-3 and TRBJ2-7; D uncertain. The CDR3 spans 16 residues. Trimming left V 4 bases short and J 3 bases short, with 19 bases between. CDR1 and CDR2 from the germline V gene are LGHNA and YSLEER. CDR3 coding DNA: TGCGCCAGCAGCCCAGACGCAGGAAAAGGCTACTACGAGCAGTACTTC. Translation gives CASSPDAGKGYYEQYF.

This chain joins TRBV7-8 and TRBJ2-2, with 7 bases that match TRBD1. The CDR3 extends over 15 amino acids. The V gene end was trimmed by 3 bases and the J gene end by 2 bases; junction bases not matched to a gene: 3. CDR1 is SGHVS and CDR2 is FQNEAQ in the germline V gene. The CDR3 DNA sequence: TGTGCCAGCAGCTTGAAGGGGGCAAACACCGGGGAGCTGTTTTTT. Translation gives CASSLKGANTGELFF.

The chain is built from TRBV6-5 and TRBJ2-5; 9 bases line up with TRBD2. The germline gives CDR1 MNHEY, CDR2 SVGAGI. This CDR3 comprises 14 residues. Trimming removed 4 bases from V and 5 bases from J; junction bases left unmatched: 5. As DNA, the CDR3 is TGTGCCAGCAGTTCAGCGGGAGGATACGAGACCCAGTACTTC. It yields the protein CASSSAGGYETQYF.

This clone was seen a handful of times. One end of the junction fails to match germline, which may point to a read error. This CDR3 is also generated by other DNA sequences in the sample. This chain links TRBV12-5 with TRBJ1-1, with 7 nucleotides matching TRBD1. This CDR3 comprises 15 residues. The germline gives CDR1 LGHNT, CDR2 FRNRAP. The CDR3 reads CASGSERGRIDEALF. CDR3 DNA: TGTGCTAGTGGTTCGGAAAGGGGGCGGATTGATGAAGCTTTATTT.

The chain carries TRBV5-8 and TRBJ1-4; 11 bases align to TRBD1. The length of the CDR3 is 17 residues. Germline trimming cut 0 bases from V and 4 bases from J; bases unmatched to any gene: 5. Germline CDR1 is SGHTS and CDR2 is YDEGEE. CDR3 residues: CASSLGTGGANNEKLFF. CDR3 DNA sequence: TGTGCCAGCAGCTTGGGGACAGGGGGCGCGAATAATGAAAAACTGTTTTTT. Using reference TRBV5-8 and TRBJ1-4 for the parts outside the CDR3, the full variable domain is EAGVTQSPTHLIKTRGQQATLRCSPISGHTSVYWYQQALGLGLQFLLWYDEGEERNRGNFPPRFSGRQFPNYSSELNVNALELEDSALYLCASSLGTGGANNEKLFFGSGTQLSVL.

This chain uses TRBV5-6 with TRBJ2-1, with 16 bases aligning to TRBD2. Losses at the gene ends were 4 bases for V and 12 bases for J; bases not matched to a gene: 4. The CDR3 runs 14 residues. Germline-derived CDR1 and CDR2 are SGHDT and YYEEEE. CDR3 DNA sequence: TGTGCCAGCAGCATGGGACTAGCGGGGGGGAGGCAGTTCTTC. Its protein is CASSMGLAGGRQFF.

V usage is TRBV27 and J usage is TRBJ2-7; D unresolved. CDR3 length: 10 residues. V lost 7 bases and J 3 bases, leaving 4 bases between the germline ends. Germline CDR1 is MNHEY and CDR2 is SMNVEV (reference sequence). This chain's CDR3 is CASTLYEQYF. The CDR3 DNA sequence: TGTGCCAGCACCCTCTACGAGCAGTACTTC.

The table lists this clone with a few counts. The V and J genes are TRBV29-1 and TRBJ2-3; D gene ambiguous. Per germline, CDR1 SQVTM and CDR2 ANQGSEA. The V and J ends lost 7 bases and 2 bases respectively, with 10 bases between them. There are 12 residues in the CDR3. The CDR3 loop reads CSGQYITDTQYF. The CDR3 region has the DNA TGCAGCGGGCAGTATATCACAGATACGCAGTATTTT.

The V and J genes are TRBV6-5 and TRBJ1-1; D is unclear. CDR1 and CDR2 from the germline V gene are MNHEY and SVGAGI. V was clipped by 7 bases and J by 5 bases, with 20 bases between them. The CDR3 runs 15 residues. As DNA, the CDR3 is TGTGCCAGCAAACAAGAGGGATCCCAAAGGACTGAAGCTTTCTTT. It yields the protein CASKQEGSQRTEAFF.

The chain couples TRBV5-5 to TRBJ1-4; TRBD1 might be the D (6 bases). Germline V gene data show CDR1 as SGHKS and CDR2 as YYEKEE (reference sequence). The CDR3 length is 14 residues. The ends were cut back, 6 bases at V and 4 bases at J, with 13 bases in the middle. The CDR3 sequence: CASTTGQINEKLFF. CDR3 bases: TGTGCCAGCACAACCGGACAGATTAATGAAAAACTGTTTTTT.

The rearrangement links TRBV7-3 to TRBJ2-1; 9 nucleotides agree with TRBD2. The CDR3 sequence is 14 residues long. The germline V gene encodes CDR1 SGHTA and CDR2 FQGTGA. The V segment lost 4 bases and the J segment 2 bases; nucleotides outside the gene matches: 0. CDR3 nucleotides: TGTGCCAGCAGCTCTAGCGGGACCTACAATGAGCAGTTCTTC. This translates into CASSSSGTYNEQFF.

The chain employs TRBV7-9 and TRBJ2-4; D is perhaps TRBD2 (5 bases). The V gene lost 5 bases and the J gene lost 7 bases, with 21 bases spanning the gap. Germline CDR1 SEHNR, CDR2 FQNEAQ (reference sequence). The CDR3 has 16 residues. In DNA, the CDR3 is TGTGCCAGCAGCACTCCCCCGGAGGCGGCCGTGAACATTCAGTACTTC. Translation gives CASSTPPEAAVNIQYF.

The rearrangement uses TRBV28 and TRBJ1-1, with D hard to call. The CDR3 runs 14 residues. The germline V gene has CDR1 MDHEN and CDR2 SYDVKM. Trimming took off 5 bases at V and 6 bases at J, with 16 bases between the two ends. CDR3 coding DNA: TGTGCCAGCAGTCCGGGTTTGACCCTCCCTGAAGCTTTCTTT. Amino acid sequence: CASSPGLTLPEAFF.

On this clone itself: Relative to the germline gene, one junction end is altered; a read error may explain this. V gene TRBV10-2 combines with J gene TRBJ2-1; 9 bases line up with TRBD1. Germline CDR1 is WSHSY and CDR2 is SAAADI. The CDR3 runs to 19 residues. The DNA for the CDR3 is TGCGCCAGCACTGAGTTGGGGACAGGGCCCGGGGGCTCCTACAATGAGCAGTTCTTC. Amino acids: CASTELGTGPGGSYNEQFF.

The sample holds a few counts of this clone. The chain has TRBV6-1 and TRBJ2-7; TRBD2 matches at 9 bases. There are 14 residues in the CDR3. Germline-derived CDR1 and CDR2 are MNHNS and SASEGT. V lost 4 bases and J lost 5; bases outside the gene matches: 6. The CDR3 coding sequence is TGTGCCAGCAGTGTATGGCTAGCGGGAAACGAGCAGTACTTC. Translated, it gives CASSVWLAGNEQYF.

The rearrangement joins TRBV19 to TRBJ2-5, with TRBD2 identical over 8 bases. CDR1 is LNHDA and CDR2 is SQIVND in the germline V gene (reference sequence). This CDR3 comprises 15 residues. Trimming at V came to 4 bases and at J to 5 bases, leaving 9 bases not matched to a gene. CDR3: CASSSSLAARETQYF. Written as DNA, the CDR3 is TGTGCCAGTAGTAGCTCACTAGCGGCCCGGGAGACCCAGTACTTC. The entire variable domain, with the rest obtained from reference TRBV19 and TRBJ2-5, is as follows: DGGITQSPKYLFRKEGQNVTLSCEQNLNHDAMYWYRQDPGQGLRLIYYSQIVNDFQKGDIAEGYSVSREKKESFPLTVTSAQKNPTAFYLCASSSSLAARETQYFGPGTRLLVL.

The J gene is TRBJ2-5, the V gene TRBV19; 14 nucleotides align to TRBD2. V was clipped by 3 bases and J by 5 bases; unmatched bases: 5. CDR1 and CDR2 from the germline V gene are LNHDA and SQIVND (reference sequence). CDR3 length equals 16 residues. The CDR3 spells CASSMRGLAGVETQYF. CDR3 DNA: TGTGCCAGTAGTATGAGGGGACTAGCGGGGGTTGAGACCCAGTACTTC.

This clone appeared a single time. J is TRBJ2-5 and V is TRBV28; 7 bases map to TRBD1. The J call may be incorrect, as the DNA end agrees better with TRBJ2-7. The CDR3 sequence is 14 residues long. Germline CDR1 and CDR2: MDHEN and SYDVKM. The DNA of the CDR3 is TGTGCCAGCAAGCCCGACAGGGTTGGATACGAGCAGTACTTC. Its translation is CASKPDRVGYEQYF.

This clone has a single count. The chain has TRBV30 and TRBJ1-6, with TRBD1 as a possible D gene (5 bases). The CDR3 runs to 16 residues. The germline gives CDR1 GTSNPN, CDR2 SVGIG (reference sequence). V lost 1 base, J lost 9 bases, and 19 bases lay in between. DNA of the CDR3: TGTGCCTGGAGTGCCCCCTTTGTCAGGGAATCTTCACCCCTCCACTTT. This translates into CAWSAPFVRESSPLHF.

The chain joins TRBV29-1 to TRBJ2-3, with TRBD2 matching over 8 bases. The germline gives CDR1 SQVTM, CDR2 ANQGSEA. The CDR3 is 14 amino acids. The J segment lost 5 bases and the V segment lost 3 bases, leaving 7 bases of the junction unmatched. The CDR3 nucleotides are TGCAGCGTTGAGGCCGGGGGGGCAGGAGATACGCAGTATTTT. It encodes CSVEAGGAGDTQYF.

A note on this clone: One end of the junction does not line up with germline, which may come from a read error. This rearrangement joins TRBV28 to TRBJ2-2; TRBD2 matches 10 bases. CDR1 MDHEN and CDR2 SYDVKM come from the germline V gene. The CDR3 runs to 17 residues. CDR3 bases: TGTGTCAGCAGTTTCCCCAGGACTAGCGGTGACACCGGGGAGCTGTTTTTT. It is translated as CVSSFPRTSGDTGELFF.